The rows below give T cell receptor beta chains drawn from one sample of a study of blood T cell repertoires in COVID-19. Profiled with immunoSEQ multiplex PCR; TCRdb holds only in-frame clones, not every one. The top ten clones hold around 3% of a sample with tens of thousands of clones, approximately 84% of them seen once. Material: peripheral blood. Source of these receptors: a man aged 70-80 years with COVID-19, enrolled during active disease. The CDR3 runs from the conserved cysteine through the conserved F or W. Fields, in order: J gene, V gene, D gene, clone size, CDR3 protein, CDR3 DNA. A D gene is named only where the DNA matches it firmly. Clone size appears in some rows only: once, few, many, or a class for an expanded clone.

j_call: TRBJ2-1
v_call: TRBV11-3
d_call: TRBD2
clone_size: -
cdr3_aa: CASSFTPGLGVDNEQFF
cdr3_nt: TGTGCCAGCAGCTTTACTCCAGGACTAGGCGTGGACAATGAGCAGTTCTTC

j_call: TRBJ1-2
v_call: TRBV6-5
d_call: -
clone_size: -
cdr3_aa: CASGRDYGYTF
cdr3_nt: TGTGCCAGCGGGAGGGACTATGGCTACACCTTC

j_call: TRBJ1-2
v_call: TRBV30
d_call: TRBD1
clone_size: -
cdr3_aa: CAWSKRDRDPYTF
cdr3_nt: TGTGCCTGGAGTAAAAGGGACAGGGATCCCTACACCTTC

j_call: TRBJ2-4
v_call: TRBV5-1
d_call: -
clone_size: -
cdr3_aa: CASSLTGLAKNIQYF
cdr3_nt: TGCGCCAGCAGCTTGACGGGACTAGCCAAAAACATTCAGTACTTC

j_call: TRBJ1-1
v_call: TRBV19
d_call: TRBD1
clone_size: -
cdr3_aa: CASSVGQGVTEAFF
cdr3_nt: TGTGCCAGTAGTGTGGGACAGGGAGTCACTGAAGCTTTCTTT

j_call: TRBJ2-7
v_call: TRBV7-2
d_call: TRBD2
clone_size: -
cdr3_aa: CASSPRASGRSYEQYF
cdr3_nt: TGTGCCAGCAGCCCGAGGGCTAGCGGGAGATCCTACGAGCAGTACTTC

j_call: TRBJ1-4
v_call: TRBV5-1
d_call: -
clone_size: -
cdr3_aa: CASSLEGLSNEKLFF
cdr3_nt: TGCGCCAGCAGCTTGGAGGGGTTGTCTAATGAAAAACTGTTTTTT

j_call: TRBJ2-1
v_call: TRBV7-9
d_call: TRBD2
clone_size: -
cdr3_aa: CASSPSGVSSYNEQFF
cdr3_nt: TGTGCCAGCAGCCCTAGCGGGGTGAGCTCCTACAATGAGCAGTTCTTC

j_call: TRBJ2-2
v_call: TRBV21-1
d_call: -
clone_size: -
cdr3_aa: CASSKGDRAGKNTGELFF
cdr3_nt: TGTGCCAGCAGCAAAGGTGATAGAGCAGGGAAAAACACCGGGGAGCTGTTTTTT

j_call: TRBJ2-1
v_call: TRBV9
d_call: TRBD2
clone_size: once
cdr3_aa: CASTPGAGGHYEQFF
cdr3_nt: TGTGCCAGCACCCCAGGGGCGGGAGGGCACTATGAGCAGTTCTTC

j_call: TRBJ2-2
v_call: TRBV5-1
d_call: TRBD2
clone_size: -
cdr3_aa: CASSVLAENTGELFF
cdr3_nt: TGCGCCAGCAGCGTACTAGCGGAGAACACCGGGGAGCTGTTTTTT

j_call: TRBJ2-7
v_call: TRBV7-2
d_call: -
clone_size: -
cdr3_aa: CASSSPGRGFYEQYF
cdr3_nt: TGTGCCAGCAGCTCCCCGGGCAGGGGATTCTACGAGCAGTACTTC

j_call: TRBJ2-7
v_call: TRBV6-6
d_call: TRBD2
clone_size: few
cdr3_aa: CASRPPTSGRAGEQYF
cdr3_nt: TGTGCCAGCAGGCCCCCGACTAGCGGGAGGGCTGGGGAGCAGTACTTC

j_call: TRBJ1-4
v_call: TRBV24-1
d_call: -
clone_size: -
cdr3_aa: CATSDTRGPGEKLFF
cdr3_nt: TGTGCCACCAGTGATACACGAGGGCCCGGAGAAAAACTGTTTTTT

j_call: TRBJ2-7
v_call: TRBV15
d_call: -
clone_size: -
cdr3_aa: CATSHGFSYEQYF
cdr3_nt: TGTGCCACCAGCCACGGGTTTTCCTACGAGCAGTACTTC

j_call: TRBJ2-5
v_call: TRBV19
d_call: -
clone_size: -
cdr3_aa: CASSAPGQETQYF
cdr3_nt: TGTGCCAGTAGTGCCCCCGGCCAAGAGACCCAGTACTTC

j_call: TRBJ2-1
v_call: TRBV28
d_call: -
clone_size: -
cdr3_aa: CASSLGLLRNEQFF
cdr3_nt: TGTGCCAGCAGTCTAGGACTATTGAGGAATGAGCAGTTCTTC

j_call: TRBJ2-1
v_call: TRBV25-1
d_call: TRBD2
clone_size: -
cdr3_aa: CASSEWGGREAYNEQFF
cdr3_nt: TGTGCCAGCAGTGAATGGGGTGGGAGGGAGGCCTACAATGAGCAGTTCTTC

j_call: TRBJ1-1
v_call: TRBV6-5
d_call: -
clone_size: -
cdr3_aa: CASTGTPLRMTEAFF
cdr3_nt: TGTGCCAGTACAGGGACCCCCCTAAGGATGACTGAAGCTTTCTTT

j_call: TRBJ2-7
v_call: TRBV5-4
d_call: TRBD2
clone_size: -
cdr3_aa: CASSPDRGVYEQYF
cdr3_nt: TGTGCCAGCAGCCCGGACCGGGGGGTCTACGAGCAGTACTTC

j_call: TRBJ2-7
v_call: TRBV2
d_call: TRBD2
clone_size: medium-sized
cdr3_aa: CASYSGRGYLEQYF
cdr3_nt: TGTGCCAGCTATAGCGGGAGGGGGTATCTCGAGCAGTACTTC

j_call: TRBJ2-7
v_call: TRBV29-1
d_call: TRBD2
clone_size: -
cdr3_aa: CSGGGGTYEQYF
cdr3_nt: TGCAGCGGCGGGGGGGGGACCTACGAGCAGTACTTC

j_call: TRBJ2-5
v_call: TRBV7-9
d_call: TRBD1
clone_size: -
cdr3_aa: CASSGTGGPETQYF
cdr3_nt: TGTGCCAGCAGCGGGACAGGGGGCCCTGAGACCCAGTACTTC

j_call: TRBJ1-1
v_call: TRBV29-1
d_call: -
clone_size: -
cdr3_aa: CSVVQGDTEAFF
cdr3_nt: TGCAGCGTTGTTCAGGGTGACACTGAAGCTTTCTTT

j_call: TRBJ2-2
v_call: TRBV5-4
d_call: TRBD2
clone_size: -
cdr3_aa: CASSPGTSGRNTGELFF
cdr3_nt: TGTGCCAGCAGCCCGGGGACTAGCGGGAGGAACACCGGGGAGCTGTTTTTT

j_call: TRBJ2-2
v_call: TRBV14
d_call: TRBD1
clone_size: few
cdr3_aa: CASSQARTGDNTGELFF
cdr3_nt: TGTGCCAGCAGCCAAGCCCGGACAGGGGACAACACCGGGGAGCTGTTTTTT

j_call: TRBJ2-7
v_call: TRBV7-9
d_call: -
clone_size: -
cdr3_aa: CASSLVQGSTYEQYF
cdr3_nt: TGTGCCAGCAGCTTAGTTCAGGGTTCAACCTACGAGCAGTACTTC

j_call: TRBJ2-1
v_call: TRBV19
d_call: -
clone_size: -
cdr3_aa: CASSIVVSGEQFF
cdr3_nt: TGTGCCAGTAGTATAGTAGTGAGCGGAGAGCAGTTCTTC

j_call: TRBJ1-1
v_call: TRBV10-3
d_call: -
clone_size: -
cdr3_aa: CAITGRGGTEAFF
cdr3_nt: TGTGCCATAACCGGGCGCGGGGGAACTGAAGCTTTCTTT

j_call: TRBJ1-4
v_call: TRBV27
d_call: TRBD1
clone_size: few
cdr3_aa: CASSQQGAHEKLFF
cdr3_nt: TGTGCCAGCAGTCAACAGGGGGCGCATGAAAAACTGTTTTTT

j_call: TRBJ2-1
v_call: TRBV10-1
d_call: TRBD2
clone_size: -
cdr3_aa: CASSESTSGGNEQFF
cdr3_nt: TGCGCCAGCAGTGAGTCGACTAGCGGGGGCAATGAGCAGTTCTTC

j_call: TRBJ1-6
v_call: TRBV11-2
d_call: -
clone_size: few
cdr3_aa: CASSLDRSSPLHF
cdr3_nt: TGTGCCAGCAGCTTAGATAGAAGTTCACCCCTCCACTTT

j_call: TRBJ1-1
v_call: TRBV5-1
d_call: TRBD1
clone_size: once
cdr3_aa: CASSYREGANTEAFF
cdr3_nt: TGCGCCAGCAGCTACCGGGAGGGGGCCAACACTGAAGCTTTCTTT

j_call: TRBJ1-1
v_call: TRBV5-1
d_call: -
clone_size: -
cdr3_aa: CASSLGQMNTEAFF
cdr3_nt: TGCGCCAGCAGCTTAGGACAGATGAACACTGAAGCTTTCTTT

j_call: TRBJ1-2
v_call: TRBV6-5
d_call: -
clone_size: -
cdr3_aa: CASTGRANYGYTF
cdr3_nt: TGTGCCAGCACGGGGAGGGCTAACTATGGCTACACCTTC

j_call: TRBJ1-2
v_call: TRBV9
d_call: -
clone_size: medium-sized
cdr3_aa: CASSPGTSGVYGYTF
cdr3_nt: TGTGCCAGCAGCCCCGGGACATCAGGCGTCTATGGCTACACCTTC

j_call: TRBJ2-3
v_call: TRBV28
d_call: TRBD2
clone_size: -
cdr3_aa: CASSLSWGGRVTDTQYF
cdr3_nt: TGTGCCAGCAGCCTTTCCTGGGGGGGGAGAGTTACAGATACGCAGTATTTT

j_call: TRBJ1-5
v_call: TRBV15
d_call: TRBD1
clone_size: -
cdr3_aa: CATSRGQGNNQPQHF
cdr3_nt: TGTGCCACCAGCAGGGGACAGGGGAACAATCAGCCCCAGCATTTT

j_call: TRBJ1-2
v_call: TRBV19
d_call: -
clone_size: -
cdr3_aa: CASSIGAGKGYTF
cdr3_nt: TGTGCCAGTAGTATCGGCGCAGGGAAAGGCTACACCTTC

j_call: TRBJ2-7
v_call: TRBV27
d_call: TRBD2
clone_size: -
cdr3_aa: CASLPLAGGTYEQYF
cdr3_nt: TGTGCCAGCCTTCCCCTAGCGGGAGGTACCTACGAGCAGTACTTC

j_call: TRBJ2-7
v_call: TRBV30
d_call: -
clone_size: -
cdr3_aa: CAWSGRRGEQYF
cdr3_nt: TGTGCCTGGAGTGGGAGGCGCGGCGAGCAGTACTTC